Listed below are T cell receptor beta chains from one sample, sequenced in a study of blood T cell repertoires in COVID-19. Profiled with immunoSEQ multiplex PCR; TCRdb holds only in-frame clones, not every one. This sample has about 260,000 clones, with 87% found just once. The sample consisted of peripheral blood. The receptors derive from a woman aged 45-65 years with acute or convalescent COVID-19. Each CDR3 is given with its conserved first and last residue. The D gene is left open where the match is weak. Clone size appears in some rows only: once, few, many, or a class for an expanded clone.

cdr3_aa: CATSDGRQGANTGELFF; cdr3_nt: TGTGCCACCAGTGACGGAAGACAGGGCGCGAACACCGGGGAGCTGTTTTTT; v_call: TRBV24-1; d_call: TRBD1; j_call: TRBJ2-2; clone_size: NA
cdr3_aa: CASSMAIGGNSPLHF; cdr3_nt: TGTGCCAGTAGTATGGCCATCGGCGGCAATTCACCCCTCCACTTT; v_call: TRBV19; d_call: NA; j_call: TRBJ1-6; clone_size: NA
cdr3_aa: CASSLGTSEQFF; cdr3_nt: TGTGCCAGCAGTTTAGGGACTAGCGAGCAGTTCTTC; v_call: TRBV28; d_call: TRBD2; j_call: TRBJ2-1; clone_size: NA
cdr3_aa: CASSAAAGPGNQPQHF; cdr3_nt: TGTGCCAGCAGTGCAGCAGCGGGCCCGGGCAATCAGCCCCAGCATTTT; v_call: TRBV6-1; d_call: NA; j_call: TRBJ1-5; clone_size: NA
cdr3_aa: CASSSEGNTEAFF; cdr3_nt: TGTGCCAGCAGCTCGGAGGGGAACACTGAAGCTTTCTTT; v_call: TRBV9; d_call: NA; j_call: TRBJ1-1; clone_size: NA
cdr3_aa: CASSLAGESYEQYF; cdr3_nt: TGTGCCAGCTCCCTAGCGGGAGAATCCTACGAGCAGTACTTC; v_call: TRBV19; d_call: TRBD2; j_call: TRBJ2-7; clone_size: NA
cdr3_aa: CASSTRDTNTEAFF; cdr3_nt: TGTGCCAGCAGCACCCGGGACACCAACACTGAAGCTTTCTTT; v_call: TRBV9; d_call: NA; j_call: TRBJ1-1; clone_size: NA
cdr3_aa: CASSWGTSSYEQYF; cdr3_nt: TGTGCCAGCAGCTGGGGGACTAGCAGCTACGAGCAGTACTTC; v_call: TRBV5-6; d_call: TRBD2; j_call: TRBJ2-7; clone_size: NA
cdr3_aa: CASSFHSGRVGEQYF; cdr3_nt: TGTGCCAGCAGCTTTCATAGCGGGAGGGTAGGAGAGCAGTACTTC; v_call: TRBV7-2; d_call: TRBD2; j_call: TRBJ2-7; clone_size: NA
cdr3_aa: CASSLYASGLGSEQFF; cdr3_nt: TGTGCCAGCAGCTTATATGCTAGCGGCCTGGGTAGTGAGCAGTTCTTC; v_call: TRBV7-3; d_call: TRBD2; j_call: TRBJ2-1; clone_size: NA
cdr3_aa: CASSRKITGSPYEQYF; cdr3_nt: TGTGCCAGCAGCCGCAAAATTACAGGGTCCCCCTACGAGCAGTACTTC; v_call: TRBV28; d_call: NA; j_call: TRBJ2-7; clone_size: NA
cdr3_aa: CASIPRGREGQPQHF; cdr3_nt: TGTGCCAGCATCCCGAGAGGCAGGGAAGGGCAGCCCCAGCATTTT; v_call: TRBV28; d_call: NA; j_call: TRBJ1-5; clone_size: NA
cdr3_aa: CASTGGPDYGYTF; cdr3_nt: TGTGCCAGCACCGGGGGGCCGGACTATGGCTACACCTTC; v_call: TRBV6-5; d_call: NA; j_call: TRBJ1-2; clone_size: NA
cdr3_aa: CASSLDGSGFFYEQYF; cdr3_nt: TGTGCCAGCAGCTTAGATGGCAGCGGGTTCTTCTACGAGCAGTACTTC; v_call: TRBV11-2; d_call: NA; j_call: TRBJ2-7; clone_size: NA
cdr3_aa: CATSRAQGAYEQYF; cdr3_nt: TGTGCCACCAGCAGAGCGCAGGGGGCTTACGAGCAGTACTTC; v_call: TRBV15; d_call: TRBD1; j_call: TRBJ2-7; clone_size: NA
cdr3_aa: CASSLDRDSYNEQFF; cdr3_nt: TGTGCCAGCAGTTTGGACAGGGACTCCTACAATGAGCAGTTCTTC; v_call: TRBV6-5; d_call: TRBD1; j_call: TRBJ2-1; clone_size: NA
cdr3_aa: CASSPTKGGSWSYEQYF; cdr3_nt: TGTGCCAGCTCACCTACCAAGGGAGGGAGTTGGTCCTACGAGCAGTACTTC; v_call: TRBV18; d_call: TRBD2; j_call: TRBJ2-7; clone_size: NA
cdr3_aa: CASSLRGTSGSDEQYF; cdr3_nt: TGTGCCAGCAGCCTTCGAGGGACTAGCGGGAGTGACGAGCAGTACTTC; v_call: TRBV3-1/TRBV3-2; d_call: TRBD2; j_call: TRBJ2-7; clone_size: NA
cdr3_aa: CASSMGGTAYGYTF; cdr3_nt: TGTGCCAGCAGTATGGGCGGGACCGCCTATGGCTACACCTTC; v_call: TRBV27; d_call: NA; j_call: TRBJ1-2; clone_size: NA
cdr3_aa: CARWTGGHGYTF; cdr3_nt: TGTGCCAGGTGGACAGGGGGCCATGGCTACACCTTC; v_call: TRBV30; d_call: TRBD1; j_call: TRBJ1-2; clone_size: NA
cdr3_aa: CASSLTRQQYNEQFF; cdr3_nt: TGTGCCAGCAGCTTAACCCGACAGCAGTACAATGAGCAGTTCTTC; v_call: TRBV7-3; d_call: NA; j_call: TRBJ2-1; clone_size: NA
cdr3_aa: CASSPGAGNEKLFF; cdr3_nt: TGTGCCAGCTCACCAGGGGCAGGAAATGAAAAACTGTTTTTT; v_call: TRBV18; d_call: NA; j_call: TRBJ1-4; clone_size: NA
cdr3_aa: CASSGGQGVHGYTF; cdr3_nt: TGTGCCAGCAGCGGAGGGCAGGGGGTTCATGGCTACACCTTC; v_call: TRBV27; d_call: TRBD1; j_call: TRBJ1-2; clone_size: NA
cdr3_aa: CASSASSNEQFF; cdr3_nt: TGTGCCAGCAGCGCCTCCAGTAATGAGCAGTTCTTC; v_call: TRBV9; d_call: NA; j_call: TRBJ2-1; clone_size: NA
cdr3_aa: CASSATGTSGRHQETQYF; cdr3_nt: TGTGCCAGCAGCGCGACCGGGACTAGCGGGAGGCACCAAGAGACCCAGTACTTC; v_call: TRBV5-4; d_call: TRBD2; j_call: TRBJ2-5; clone_size: NA
cdr3_aa: CSARQVTEAFF; cdr3_nt: TGCAGTGCAAGACAGGTCACTGAAGCTTTCTTT; v_call: TRBV20-1; d_call: NA; j_call: TRBJ1-1; clone_size: NA
cdr3_aa: CASSFRTSGVLAKNIQYF; cdr3_nt: TGTGCCAGCAGTTTTCGGACTAGCGGCGTTCTAGCCAAAAACATTCAGTACTTC; v_call: TRBV6-2/TRBV6-3; d_call: TRBD2; j_call: TRBJ2-4; clone_size: NA
cdr3_aa: CASSPPRQGFGYTF; cdr3_nt: TGTGCCAGCTCACCACCGAGGCAGGGCTTTGGCTACACCTTC; v_call: TRBV18; d_call: NA; j_call: TRBJ1-2; clone_size: NA
cdr3_aa: CASSPLGTSLNEQYF; cdr3_nt: TGTGCCAGCAGCCCACTAGGGACTAGTCTAAACGAGCAGTACTTC; v_call: TRBV3-1/TRBV3-2; d_call: TRBD2; j_call: TRBJ2-7; clone_size: few
cdr3_aa: CASSNQGGNSPLHF; cdr3_nt: TGTGCCAGTAGCAATCAGGGAGGAAATTCACCCCTCCACTTT; v_call: TRBV19; d_call: NA; j_call: TRBJ1-6; clone_size: NA